Listed below are T cell receptor beta chains from one sample, sequenced in a study of long-term antiretroviral therapy in people with HIV. The table came from immunoSEQ multiplex PCR; TCRdb's copy has only in-frame clones and leaves some out. The sample records roughly 30,000 clones, around 96% being singletons. The sample consisted of unsorted PBMCs, taken approximately 6.1 years after starting antiretroviral therapy. The receptor source for this set is a young man with HIV. CDR3s include the opening cysteine and the closing phenylalanine or tryptophan. The D gene is left open where the match is weak. Size is omitted from some rows. Given values are once, few, many or a class for expanded clones.

>TRBJ1-2|14|NA|NA|TRBV19
CASSIDGGYYGYTF
TGTGCCAGTAGTATCGATGGGGGGTACTATGGCTACACCTTC
>TRBJ2-7|15|TRBD2|NA|TRBV19
CASSRTSGSNYEQYF
TGTGCCAGTAGTAGGACTAGCGGGAGCAACTACGAGCAGTACTTC
>TRBJ2-7|12|NA|NA|TRBV19
CAASNRAYEQYF
TGTGCCGCATCGAACAGAGCCTACGAGCAGTACTTC
>TRBJ2-5|12|NA|NA|TRBV5-4
CASSSPQETQYF
TGTGCCAGCAGCTCTCCACAAGAGACCCAGTACTTC
>TRBJ1-5|13|NA|NA|TRBV10-3
CATEQGDNQPQHF
TGTGCCACCGAACAGGGAGACAATCAGCCCCAGCATTTT
>TRBJ2-5|14|TRBD2|NA|TRBV19
CASRRFAGEETQYF
TGTGCCAGTAGGCGTTTCGCGGGGGAAGAGACCCAGTACTTC
>TRBJ2-1|14|TRBD2|NA|TRBV2
CASRLAGGYNEQFF
TGTGCCAGCAGGCTAGCGGGGGGGTACAATGAGCAGTTCTTC
>TRBJ1-2|15|NA|NA|TRBV7-9
CASSDSHLVGSGYTF
TGTGCCAGCAGCGACTCCCATTTGGTGGGGAGTGGCTACACCTTC
>TRBJ1-2|14|NA|NA|TRBV6-5
CASRPIGGPPYYTF
TGTGCCAGCAGACCGATTGGGGGTCCCCCTTATTACACCTTC
>TRBJ1-1|17|TRBD1|NA|TRBV4-1
CASSQDPGQGSSTEAFF
TGCGCCAGCAGCCAGGACCCGGGACAGGGAAGTAGCACTGAAGCTTTCTTT
>TRBJ2-2|13|TRBD2|NA|TRBV7-3
CASSLSGGGELFF
TGTGCCAGCAGCCTTAGCGGGGGCGGGGAGCTGTTTTTT
>TRBJ2-1|16|NA|NA|TRBV4-1
CASSLRAWTEYNEQFF
TGCGCCAGCAGCCTGAGAGCCTGGACAGAGTACAATGAGCAGTTCTTC
>TRBJ1-3|15|TRBD1|NA|TRBV6-6
CASSYRTGTGNTIYF
TGTGCCAGCAGCTACCGGACAGGGACAGGAAACACCATATATTTT
>TRBJ2-5|17|TRBD2|NA|TRBV4-2
CASSQGLAGGMAETQYF
TGTGCCAGCAGCCAGGGACTAGCGGGGGGGATGGCGGAGACCCAGTACTTC
>TRBJ1-1|14|NA|NA|TRBV7-9
CASSPRVGNTEAFF
TGTGCCAGCAGCCCCCGCGTCGGGAACACTGAAGCTTTCTTT
>TRBJ2-7|14|NA|NA|TRBV19
CASTSSAHSYEQYF
TGTGCCAGTACGTCCAGTGCCCACTCCTACGAGCAGTACTTC
>TRBJ2-2|16|NA|few|TRBV4-3
CASSQDNPHRTGELFF
TGCGCCAGCAGCCAAGATAACCCCCACAGGACCGGGGAGCTGTTTTTT
>TRBJ1-2|13|TRBD1|NA|TRBV27
CASSSGRGDGYTF
TGTGCCAGCAGTTCCGGCAGGGGGGACGGCTACACCTTC
>TRBJ2-3|13|TRBD2|NA|TRBV30
CAWNSGVTDTQYF
TGTGCCTGGAATAGCGGGGTCACAGATACGCAGTATTTT
>TRBJ1-4|16|NA|few|TRBV19
CASSRLKVSGDEKLFF
TGTGCCAGTAGTCGCCTCAAGGTGTCAGGGGATGAAAAACTGTTTTTT
>TRBJ2-7|15|NA|NA|TRBV7-6
CASSLGGDVSYEQYF
TGTGCCAGCAGCTTAGGGGGAGACGTATCCTACGAGCAGTACTTC
>TRBJ2-7|15|NA|NA|TRBV4-1
CASSFRTPLGYEQYF
TGCGCCAGCAGTTTTCGGACACCCCTGGGCTACGAGCAGTACTTC
>TRBJ1-6|16|NA|NA|TRBV18
CASSPSVQGNNSPLHF
TGTGCCAGCTCACCGTCCGTCCAGGGCAATAATTCACCCCTCCACTTT
>TRBJ1-1|16|NA|NA|TRBV11-2
CASSQTPAGVNTEAFF
TGTGCCAGCAGCCAAACCCCGGCCGGCGTGAACACTGAAGCTTTCTTT
>TRBJ2-7|14|NA|NA|TRBV5-4
CASSLVGGGIEQYF
TGTGCCAGCAGCTTGGTAGGCGGAGGTATCGAGCAGTACTTC
>TRBJ2-7|14|NA|NA|TRBV6-6
CASSYSELTYEQYF
TGTGCCAGCAGTTACTCGGAGCTGACCTACGAGCAGTACTTC
>TRBJ2-7|15|NA|NA|TRBV29-1
CSVEVAASVTYEQYF
TGCAGCGTTGAAGTGGCAGCTTCCGTCACCTACGAGCAGTACTTC
>TRBJ2-5|12|NA|NA|TRBV6-1
CASRFGQETQYF
TGTGCCAGCAGATTCGGGCAAGAGACCCAGTACTTC
>TRBJ2-2|17|TRBD2|NA|TRBV7-2
CASSLAPRGGLTGELFF
TGTGCCAGCAGCTTAGCTCCGCGGGGGGGCCTTACCGGGGAGCTGTTTTTT
>TRBJ2-1|14|NA|NA|TRBV6-1
CASSEETWGGEQFF
TGTGCCAGCAGTGAGGAGACTTGGGGTGGAGAGCAGTTCTTC
>TRBJ2-5|15|TRBD2|NA|TRBV7-3
CASSLTSGIQETQYF
TGTGCCAGCAGCTTAACTAGCGGGATTCAAGAGACCCAGTACTTC
>TRBJ1-6|16|NA|NA|TRBV6-5
CASSYSRGNYDSPLHF
TGTGCCAGCAGTTACTCTCGGGGAAACTATGATTCACCCCTCCACTTT
>TRBJ2-3|13|TRBD1|NA|TRBV6-1
CASNPTGSDTQYF
TGTGCCAGCAACCCGACAGGGTCAGATACGCAGTATTTT
>TRBJ2-7|13|NA|NA|TRBV29-1
CSAGVGGHYEQYF
TGCAGCGCTGGGGTCGGTGGGCACTACGAGCAGTACTTC
>TRBJ1-4|16|NA|NA|TRBV30
CAWSVGWGLVSGKLFF
TGTGCCTGGAGTGTAGGGTGGGGATTGGTATCTGGAAAACTGTTTTTT
>TRBJ2-3|16|TRBD2|NA|TRBV7-2
CASSSPLAVITDTQYF
TGTGCCAGCAGCTCCCCACTAGCGGTGATCACAGATACGCAGTATTTT
>TRBJ1-1|14|NA|NA|TRBV5-4
CATAEDVLNTEAFF
TGTGCCACCGCCGAGGACGTTTTAAACACTGAAGCTTTCTTT
>TRBJ2-7|15|NA|NA|TRBV7-2
CASSRPRLKIWEQYF
TGTGCCAGCAGCAGACCCCGCCTTAAAATCTGGGAGCAGTACTTC
>TRBJ2-1|18|TRBD2|NA|TRBV9
CASSVARGLAGGFNEQFF
TGTGCCAGCAGCGTAGCCCGGGGACTAGCGGGAGGATTTAATGAGCAGTTCTTC
>TRBJ1-4|13|TRBD1|once|TRBV6-4
CAGAGTGKEKLFF
TGTGCCGGGGCCGGGACAGGGAAGGAAAAACTGTTTTTT
>TRBJ2-1|16|NA|few|TRBV29-1
CSAPDHDGRIDNEQFF
TGCAGCGCCCCGGACCATGATGGTCGGATAGACAATGAGCAGTTCTTC
>TRBJ1-2|15|NA|once|TRBV7-2
CASSSPRWGNYGYTF
TGTGCCAGCAGCTCTCCTAGGTGGGGGAACTATGGCTACACCTTC
>TRBJ1-1|15|TRBD1|NA|TRBV30
CAWSALDRGRAEAFF
TGTGCCTGGAGTGCCTTGGACAGGGGGAGGGCTGAAGCTTTCTTT
>TRBJ2-3|15|TRBD2|once|TRBV7-1
CASSLIAGGRDTQYF
TGTGCCAGCAGCCTCATAGCGGGGGGGCGGGATACGCAGTATTTT